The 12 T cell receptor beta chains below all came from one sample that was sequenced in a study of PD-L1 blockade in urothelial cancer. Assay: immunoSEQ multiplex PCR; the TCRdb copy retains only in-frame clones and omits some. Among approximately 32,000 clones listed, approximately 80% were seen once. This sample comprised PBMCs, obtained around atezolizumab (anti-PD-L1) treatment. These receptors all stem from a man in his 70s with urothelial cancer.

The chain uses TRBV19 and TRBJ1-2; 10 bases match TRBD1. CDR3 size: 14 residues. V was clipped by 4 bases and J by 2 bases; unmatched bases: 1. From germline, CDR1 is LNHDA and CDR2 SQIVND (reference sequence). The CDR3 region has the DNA TGTGCCAGTAGTACGGACAGGGGGAACTATGGCTACACCTTC. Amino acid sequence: CASSTDRGNYGYTF. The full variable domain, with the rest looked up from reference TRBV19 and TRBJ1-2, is DGGITQSPKYLFRKEGQNVTLSCEQNLNHDAMYWYRQDPGQGLRLIYYSQIVNDFQKGDIAEGYSVSREKKESFPLTVTSAQKNPTAFYLCASSTDRGNYGYTFGSGTRLTVV.

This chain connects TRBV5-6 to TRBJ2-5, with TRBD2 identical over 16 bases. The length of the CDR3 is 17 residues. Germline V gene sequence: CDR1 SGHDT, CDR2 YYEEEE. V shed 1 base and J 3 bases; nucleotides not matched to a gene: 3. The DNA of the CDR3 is TGTGCCAGCAGCTTGATGGGACTAGCGGGAGGGGAAGAGACCCAGTACTTC. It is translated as CASSLMGLAGGEETQYF.

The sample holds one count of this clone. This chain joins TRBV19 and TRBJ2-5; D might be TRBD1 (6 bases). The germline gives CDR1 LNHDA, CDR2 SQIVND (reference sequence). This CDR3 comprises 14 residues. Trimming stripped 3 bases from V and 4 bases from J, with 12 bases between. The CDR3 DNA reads TGTGCCAGTAGTATGCGACAGGTGACAGAGACCCAGTACTTC. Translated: CASSMRQVTETQYF.

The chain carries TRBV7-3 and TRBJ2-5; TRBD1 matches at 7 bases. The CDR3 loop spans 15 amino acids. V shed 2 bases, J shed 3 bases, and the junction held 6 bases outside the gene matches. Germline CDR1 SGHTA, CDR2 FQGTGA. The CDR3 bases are TGTGCCAGCAGCTTATCCGGGACAGAAGAAGAGACCCAGTACTTC. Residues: CASSLSGTEEETQYF.

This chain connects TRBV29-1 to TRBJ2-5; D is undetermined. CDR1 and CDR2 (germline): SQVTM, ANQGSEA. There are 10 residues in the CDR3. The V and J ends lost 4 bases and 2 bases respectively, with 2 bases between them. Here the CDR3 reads CSVAQETQYF. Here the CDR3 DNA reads TGCAGCGTTGCTCAAGAGACCCAGTACTTC.

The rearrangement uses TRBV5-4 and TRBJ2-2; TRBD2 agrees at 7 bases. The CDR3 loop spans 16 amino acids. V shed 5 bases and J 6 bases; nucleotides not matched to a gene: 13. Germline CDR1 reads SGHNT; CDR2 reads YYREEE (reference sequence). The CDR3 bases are TGTGCCAGCAGTCGGGGCGGGAGAGGACCGGCCGGGGAGCTGTTTTTT. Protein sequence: CASSRGGRGPAGELFF.

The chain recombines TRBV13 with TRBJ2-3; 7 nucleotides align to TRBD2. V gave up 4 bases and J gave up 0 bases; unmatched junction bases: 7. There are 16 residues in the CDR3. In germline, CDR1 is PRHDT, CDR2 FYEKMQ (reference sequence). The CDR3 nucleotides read TGTGCCAGCAGCTACTCCGGGGAGGGGAGCACAGATACGCAGTATTTT. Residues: CASSYSGEGSTDTQYF.

The CDR3 DNA follows: TGTGCCAGCAGCTTGGTTGGCAGGGGCTACGAGCAGTACTTC. Its translation: CASSLVGRGYEQYF. The chain links TRBV5-6 to TRBJ2-7; TRBD1 is a possible D gene (6 bases). CDR3 length: 14 residues. Trimming removed 0 bases at V and 3 bases at J, with 10 bases between. Germline CDR1 SGHDT, CDR2 YYEEEE. The full variable domain, rest sourced from reference TRBV5-6 and TRBJ2-7, is DAGVTQSPTHLIKTRGQQVTLRCSPKSGHDTVSWYQQALGQGPQFIFQYYEEEERQRGNFPDRFSGHQFPNYSSELNVNALLLGDSALYLCASSLVGRGYEQYFGPGTRLTVT.

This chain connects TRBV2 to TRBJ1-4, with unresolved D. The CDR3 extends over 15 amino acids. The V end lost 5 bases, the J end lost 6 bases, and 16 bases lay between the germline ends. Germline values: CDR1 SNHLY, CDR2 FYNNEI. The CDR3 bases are TGTGCCAGCAGTCTTCGGCCCACCCGGGATGAAAAACTGTTTTTT. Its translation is CASSLRPTRDEKLFF. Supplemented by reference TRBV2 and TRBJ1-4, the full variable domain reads EPEVTQTPSHQVTQMGQEVILRCVPISNHLYFYWYRQILGQKVEFLVSFYNNEISEKSEIFDDQFSVERPDGSNFTLKIRSTKLEDSAMYFCASSLRPTRDEKLFFGSGTQLSVL.

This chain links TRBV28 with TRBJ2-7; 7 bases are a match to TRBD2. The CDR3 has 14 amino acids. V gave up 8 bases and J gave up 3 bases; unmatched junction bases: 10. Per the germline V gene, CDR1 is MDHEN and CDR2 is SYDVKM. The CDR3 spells CASGWGRVGYEQYF. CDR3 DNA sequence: TGTGCCAGCGGGTGGGGGAGGGTGGGCTACGAGCAGTACTTC.

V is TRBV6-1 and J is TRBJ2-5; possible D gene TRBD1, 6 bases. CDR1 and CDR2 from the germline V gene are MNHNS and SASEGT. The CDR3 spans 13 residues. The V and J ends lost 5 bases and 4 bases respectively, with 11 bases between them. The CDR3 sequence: CASSRWGLETQYF. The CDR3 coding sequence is TGTGCCAGCAGTAGGTGGGGGCTAGAGACCCAGTACTTC.

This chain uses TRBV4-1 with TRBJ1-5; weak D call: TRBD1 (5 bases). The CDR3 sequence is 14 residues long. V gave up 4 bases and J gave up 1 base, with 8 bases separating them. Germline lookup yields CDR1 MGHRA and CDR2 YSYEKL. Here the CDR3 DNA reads TGCGCCAGCAGCCGGGAGGGGAGCAATCAGCCCCAGCATTTT. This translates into CASSREGSNQPQHF.